These T cell receptor beta chains were read from a single sample in a study of blood T cells in healthy people across ages. MiXCR was run by TCRdb on the 5' RACE reads, yielding one entry per CDR3 protein. The table includes about 970,000 distinct CDR3 sequences, around 54% detected once. The sample comprised blood. These receptors came from a woman aged 60 to 75 in good health. Both conserved end residues are part of each CDR3. The D gene is left open where the match is weak.

TRBJ2-7 NA TRBV29-1 CSVAPAEDEQYF
TRBJ1-5 NA TRBV20-1 CSARTGYSNQPQHF
TRBJ2-7 NA TRBV5-1 CASSLAKIEGWDEQYF
TRBJ2-7 TRBD2 TRBV10-3 CTTSTGTTPYEQYF
TRBJ2-5 NA TRBV25-1 CASSDLRTVQETQYF
TRBJ1-2 NA TRBV6-2/TRBV6-3 CASMLSGRAYGYTF
TRBJ1-2 TRBD1 TRBV7-8 CASSQRPTGVGYTF
TRBJ2-7 TRBD1 TRBV29-1 CSVRKTGEGYEQYF
NA NA TRBV12-3/TRBV12-4 CASSLGSGSFYNEQYF
TRBJ2-1 NA TRBV28 CASSSGPAYSYNEQFF
TRBJ2-1 TRBD2 TRBV7-9 CASSLDGGGNDEQFF
TRBJ2-3 TRBD2 TRBV12-3/TRBV12-4 CASARTSGRIGTGTQYF
TRBJ2-1 TRBD2 TRBV27 CASSKREGGYNEQFF
TRBJ2-3 NA TRBV29-1 CSVGAESTSTDTQYF
TRBJ2-1 NA TRBV4-2 CASSQLGGSWDNEQFF
TRBJ2-5 NA TRBV5-1 CASSFRGLRQETQYF